The 2 T cell receptor beta chains below all came from one sample that was sequenced in a study of cytotoxic CD8 clonotypes in ibrutinib-treated CLL. Produced via immunoSEQ multiplex PCR; TCRdb's table is partial and in-frame only. The table includes approximately 350,000 clones, 67% detected once. Sequencing was performed on PBMCs, taken after 36 months of ibrutinib treatment. These receptors were collected from a human donor with chronic lymphocytic leukemia.

The chain uses TRBV15 and TRBJ2-5, with D possibly TRBD1 on 6 matching bases. V was cut by 1 base and J by 5 bases, with 20 bases left in between. From germline, CDR1 is LNHNV and CDR2 YYDKDF (reference sequence). The CDR3 has 17 residues. For the CDR3, the DNA is TGTGCCACCAGCAGAGTCCGAACAGGGTGGGACCGGGAGACCCAGTACTTC. Translating gives CATSRVRTGWDRETQYF.

The chain is built from TRBV7-6 and TRBJ2-5, with 8 bases matching TRBD1. With 3 bases clipped from V and 5 bases from J, the junction kept 26 bases outside the gene matches. Germline V CDR1 and CDR2: SGHVS, FNYEAQ. This CDR3 has 21 residues. CDR3 sequence reads: CASSFWTGMVSAASRAETQYF. DNA of the CDR3: TGTGCCAGCAGCTTCTGGACAGGGATGGTTTCAGCGGCGTCAAGAGCCGAGACCCAGTACTTC. The full variable domain, rest sourced from reference TRBV7-6 and TRBJ2-5, is GAGVSQSPRYKVTKRGQDVALRCDPISGHVSLYWYRQALGQGPEFLTYFNYEAQQDKSGLPNDRFSAERPEGSISTLTIQRTEQRDSAMYRCASSFWTGMVSAASRAETQYFGPGTRLLVL.